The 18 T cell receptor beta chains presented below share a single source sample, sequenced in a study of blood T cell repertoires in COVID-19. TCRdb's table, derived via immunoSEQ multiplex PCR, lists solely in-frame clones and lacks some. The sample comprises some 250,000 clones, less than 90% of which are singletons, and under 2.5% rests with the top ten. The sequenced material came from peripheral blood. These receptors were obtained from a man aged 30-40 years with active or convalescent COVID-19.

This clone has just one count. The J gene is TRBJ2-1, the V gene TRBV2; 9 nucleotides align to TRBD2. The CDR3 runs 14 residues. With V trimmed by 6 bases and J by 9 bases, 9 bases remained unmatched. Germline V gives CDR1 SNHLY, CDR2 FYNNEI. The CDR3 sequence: CASSSERGVPEQFF. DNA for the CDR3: TGTGCCAGCAGCTCAGAGCGGGGGGTCCCTGAGCAGTTCTTC.

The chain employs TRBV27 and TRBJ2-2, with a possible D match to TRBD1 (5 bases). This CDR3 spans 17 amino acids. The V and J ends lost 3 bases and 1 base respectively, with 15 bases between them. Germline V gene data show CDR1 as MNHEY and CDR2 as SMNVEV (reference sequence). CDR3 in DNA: TGTGCCAGCAGTTTCCGGGCAGGGTCAGAGAACACCGGGGAGCTGTTTTTT. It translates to CASSFRAGSENTGELFF.

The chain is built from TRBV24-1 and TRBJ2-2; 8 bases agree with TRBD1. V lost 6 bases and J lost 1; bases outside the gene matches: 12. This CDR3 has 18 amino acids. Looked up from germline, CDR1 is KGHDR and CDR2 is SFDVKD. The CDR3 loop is CATSQLGVGTGNTGELFF. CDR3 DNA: TGTGCCACCAGTCAACTTGGGGTCGGGACAGGGAACACCGGGGAGCTGTTTTTT.

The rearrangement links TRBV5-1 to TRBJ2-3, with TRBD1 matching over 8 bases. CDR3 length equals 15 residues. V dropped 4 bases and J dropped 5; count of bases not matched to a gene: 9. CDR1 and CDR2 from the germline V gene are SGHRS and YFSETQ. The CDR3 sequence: CASSMDRAERDTQYF. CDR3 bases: TGCGCCAGCAGCATGGACAGGGCTGAGAGAGATACGCAGTATTTT.

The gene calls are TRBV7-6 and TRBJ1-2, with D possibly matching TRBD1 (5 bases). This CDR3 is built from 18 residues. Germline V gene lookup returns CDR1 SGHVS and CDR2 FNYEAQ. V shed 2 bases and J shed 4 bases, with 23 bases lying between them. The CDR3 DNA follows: TGTGCCAGCAGCTTAAATGACAGAAATCCCCCCGAGATCTATGGCTACACCTTC. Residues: CASSLNDRNPPEIYGYTF.

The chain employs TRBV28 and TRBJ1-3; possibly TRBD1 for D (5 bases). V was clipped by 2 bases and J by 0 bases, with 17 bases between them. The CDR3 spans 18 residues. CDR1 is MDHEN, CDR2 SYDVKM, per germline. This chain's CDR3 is CASSLGGGLMSSGNTIYF. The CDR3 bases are TGTGCCAGCAGTTTAGGGGGGGGACTGATGAGCTCTGGAAACACCATATATTTT.

The CDR3 is CASSYDSHEQYF. The CDR3 nucleotides read TGTGCCAGCAGTTACGACAGTCACGAGCAGTACTTC. The chain recombines TRBV6-5 with TRBJ2-7; maybe TRBD1 (5 bases). Trimming pared 2 bases from V and 5 bases from J, leaving 7 bases between. The CDR3 contains 12 residues. Germline V gene sequence: CDR1 MNHEY, CDR2 SVGAGI.

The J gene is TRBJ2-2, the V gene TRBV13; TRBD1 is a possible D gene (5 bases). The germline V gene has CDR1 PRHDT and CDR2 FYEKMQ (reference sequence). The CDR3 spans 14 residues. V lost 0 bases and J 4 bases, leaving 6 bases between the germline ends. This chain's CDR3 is CASSLGTATGELFF. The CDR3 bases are TGTGCCAGCAGCTTAGGGACAGCCACCGGGGAGCTGTTTTTT.

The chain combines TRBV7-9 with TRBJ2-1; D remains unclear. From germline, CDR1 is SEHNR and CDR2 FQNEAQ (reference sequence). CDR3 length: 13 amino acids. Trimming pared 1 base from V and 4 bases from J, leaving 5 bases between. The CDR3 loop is CASSLEQYNEQFF. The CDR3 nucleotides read TGTGCCAGCAGCTTAGAACAATACAATGAGCAGTTCTTC.

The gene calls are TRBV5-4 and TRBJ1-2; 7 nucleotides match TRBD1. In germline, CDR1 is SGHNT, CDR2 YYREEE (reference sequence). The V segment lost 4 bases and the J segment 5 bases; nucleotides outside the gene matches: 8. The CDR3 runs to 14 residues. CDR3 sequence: CASSQDRERYGYTF. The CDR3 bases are TGTGCCAGCAGCCAAGACAGGGAACGGTATGGCTACACCTTC.

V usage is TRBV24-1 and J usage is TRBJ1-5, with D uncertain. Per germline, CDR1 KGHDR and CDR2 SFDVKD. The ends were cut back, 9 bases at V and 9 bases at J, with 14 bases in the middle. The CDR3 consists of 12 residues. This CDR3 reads CATHPREPPQHF. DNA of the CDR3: TGTGCCACCCACCCGAGGGAACCGCCCCAGCATTTT.

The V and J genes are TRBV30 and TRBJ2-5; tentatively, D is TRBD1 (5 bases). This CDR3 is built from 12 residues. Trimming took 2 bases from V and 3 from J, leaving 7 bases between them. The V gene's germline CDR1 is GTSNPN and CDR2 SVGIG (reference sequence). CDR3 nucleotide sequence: TGTGCCTGGAGTATCAGGGAAGAGACCCAGTACTTC. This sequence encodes CAWSIREETQYF.

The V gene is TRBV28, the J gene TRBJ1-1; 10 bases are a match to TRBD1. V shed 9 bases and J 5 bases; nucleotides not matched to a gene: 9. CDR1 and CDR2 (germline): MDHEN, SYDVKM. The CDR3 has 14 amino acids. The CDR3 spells CASKWDRGRTEAFF. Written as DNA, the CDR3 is TGTGCCAGTAAATGGGACAGGGGACGAACTGAAGCTTTCTTT.

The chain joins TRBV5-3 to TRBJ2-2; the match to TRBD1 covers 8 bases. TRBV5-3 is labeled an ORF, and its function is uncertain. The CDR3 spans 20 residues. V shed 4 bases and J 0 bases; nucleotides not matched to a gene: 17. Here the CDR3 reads CARSRGGQVSFRANTGELFF. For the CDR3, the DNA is TGTGCCAGAAGCAGAGGGGGACAGGTTTCGTTTCGAGCGAACACCGGGGAGCTGTTTTTT.

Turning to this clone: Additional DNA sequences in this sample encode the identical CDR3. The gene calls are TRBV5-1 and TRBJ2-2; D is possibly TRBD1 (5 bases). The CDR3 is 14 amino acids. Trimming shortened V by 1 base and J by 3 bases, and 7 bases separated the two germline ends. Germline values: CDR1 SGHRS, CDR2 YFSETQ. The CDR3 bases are TGCGCCAGCAGCTTGCAGGGATACACCGGGGAGCTGTTTTTT. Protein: CASSLQGYTGELFF. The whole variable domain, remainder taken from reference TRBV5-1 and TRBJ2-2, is KAGVTQTPRYLIKTRGQQVTLSCSPISGHRSVSWYQQTPGQGLQFLFEYFSETQRNKGNFPGRFSGRQFSNSRSEMNVSTLELGDSALYLCASSLQGYTGELFFGEGSRLTVL.

The CDR3 here is CASSPLQKSFNYGYTF. The CDR3 DNA reads TGTGCCAGCTCACCACTACAGAAGAGCTTTAACTATGGCTACACCTTC. The rearrangement links TRBV18 to TRBJ1-2; D gene uncertain. The V gene lost 1 base and the J gene lost 1 base, with 13 bases spanning the gap. This CDR3 is built from 16 residues. Germline assignment: CDR1 KGHSH and CDR2 LQKENI.

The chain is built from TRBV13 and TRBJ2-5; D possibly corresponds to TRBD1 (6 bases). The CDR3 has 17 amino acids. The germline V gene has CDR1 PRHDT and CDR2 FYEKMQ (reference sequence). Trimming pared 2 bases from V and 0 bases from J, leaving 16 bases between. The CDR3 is CASSLPGGQGHQETQYF. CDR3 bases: TGTGCCAGCAGCTTACCTGGAGGCCAGGGGCACCAAGAGACCCAGTACTTC.

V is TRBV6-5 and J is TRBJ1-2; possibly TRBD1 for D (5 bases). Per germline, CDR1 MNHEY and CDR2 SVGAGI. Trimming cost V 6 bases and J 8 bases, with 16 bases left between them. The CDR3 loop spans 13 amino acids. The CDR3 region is CASRGPGGWGYTF. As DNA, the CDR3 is TGTGCCAGCAGGGGACCGGGAGGATGGGGCTACACCTTC.